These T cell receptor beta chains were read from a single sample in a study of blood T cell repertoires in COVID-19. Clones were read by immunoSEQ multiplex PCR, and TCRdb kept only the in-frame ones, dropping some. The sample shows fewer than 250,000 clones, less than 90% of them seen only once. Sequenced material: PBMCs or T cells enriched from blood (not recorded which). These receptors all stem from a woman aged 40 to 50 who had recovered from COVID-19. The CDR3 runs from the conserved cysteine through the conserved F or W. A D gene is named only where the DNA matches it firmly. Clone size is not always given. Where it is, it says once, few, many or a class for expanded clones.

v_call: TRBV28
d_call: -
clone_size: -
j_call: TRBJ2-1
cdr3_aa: CASTPGGRSYNEQFF
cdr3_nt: TGTGCCAGCACACCGGGCGGGCGCTCCTACAATGAGCAGTTCTTC

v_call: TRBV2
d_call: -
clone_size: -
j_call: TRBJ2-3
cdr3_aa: CASRNLANTDTQYF
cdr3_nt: TGTGCCAGCAGAAATCTAGCGAACACAGATACGCAGTATTTT

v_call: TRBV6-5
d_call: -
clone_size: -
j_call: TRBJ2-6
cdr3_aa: CASSYSWGAGANVLTF
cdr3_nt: TGTGCCAGCAGTTACTCTTGGGGGGCTGGGGCCAACGTCCTGACTTTC

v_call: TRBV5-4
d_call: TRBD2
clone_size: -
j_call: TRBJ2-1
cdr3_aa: CASSLWGTTYNEQFF
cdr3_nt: TGTGCCAGCAGCTTGTGGGGGACTACCTACAATGAGCAGTTCTTC

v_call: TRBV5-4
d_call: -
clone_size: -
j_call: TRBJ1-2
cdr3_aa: CASRRWGEDYGYTF
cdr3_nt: TGTGCCAGCAGGCGGTGGGGGGAGGACTATGGCTACACCTTC

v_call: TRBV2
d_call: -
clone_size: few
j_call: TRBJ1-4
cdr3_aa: CASSDQATNEKLFF
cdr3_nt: TGTGCCAGCAGTGACCAGGCAACTAATGAAAAACTGTTTTTT

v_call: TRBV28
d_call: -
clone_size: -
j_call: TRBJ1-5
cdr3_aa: CASSSPGGSNQPQHF
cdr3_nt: TGTGCCAGCAGCTCCCCGGGGGGGTCCAATCAGCCCCAGCATTTT

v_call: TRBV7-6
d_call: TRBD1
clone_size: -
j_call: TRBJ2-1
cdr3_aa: CASSPGTGTYNEQFF
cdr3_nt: TGTGCCAGCAGCCCTGGGACAGGGACCTACAATGAGCAGTTCTTC

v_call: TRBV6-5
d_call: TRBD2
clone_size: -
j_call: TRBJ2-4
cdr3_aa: CASIERELAKNIQYF
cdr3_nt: TGTGCCAGCATCGAGCGGGAGCTCGCCAAAAACATTCAGTACTTC

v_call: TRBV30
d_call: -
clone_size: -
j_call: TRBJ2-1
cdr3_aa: CAWSRGSNEQFF
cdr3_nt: TGTGCCTGGAGCCGTGGGAGCAATGAGCAGTTCTTC

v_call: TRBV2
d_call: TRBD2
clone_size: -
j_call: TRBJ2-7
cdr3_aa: CASRSPSGRARTYEQYF
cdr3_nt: TGTGCCAGCAGATCCCCTAGCGGGAGGGCCCGGACCTACGAGCAGTACTTC

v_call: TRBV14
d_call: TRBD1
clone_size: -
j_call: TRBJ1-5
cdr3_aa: CASSRTGENQPQHF
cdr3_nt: TGTGCCAGCAGCCGAACAGGGGAAAATCAGCCCCAGCATTTT

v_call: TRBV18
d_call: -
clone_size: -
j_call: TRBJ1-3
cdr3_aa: CASSPDRFSGNTIYF
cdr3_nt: TGTGCCAGCTCACCCGACAGATTCTCTGGAAACACCATATATTTT

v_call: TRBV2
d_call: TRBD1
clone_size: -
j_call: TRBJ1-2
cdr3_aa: CASSEGRGPYYGYTF
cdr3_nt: TGTGCCAGCAGTGAAGGGAGGGGGCCTTACTATGGCTACACCTTC

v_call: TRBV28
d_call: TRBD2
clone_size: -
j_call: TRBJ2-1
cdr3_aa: CASSFLAGVFEQFF
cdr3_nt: TGTGCCAGCAGTTTCCTAGCGGGAGTCTTTGAGCAGTTCTTC

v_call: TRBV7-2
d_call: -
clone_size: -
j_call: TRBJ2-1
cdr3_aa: CASSLGQGQNEQFF
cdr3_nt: TGTGCCAGCAGCTTAGGGCAGGGGCAGAATGAGCAGTTCTTC

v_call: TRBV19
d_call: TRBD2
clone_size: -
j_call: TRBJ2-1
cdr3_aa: CASSGGSFSRNEQFF
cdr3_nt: TGTGCCAGTAGCGGGGGGAGTTTTAGCCGCAATGAGCAGTTCTTC

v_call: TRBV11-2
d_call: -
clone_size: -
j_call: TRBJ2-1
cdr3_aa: CASSLDQISGYNEQFF
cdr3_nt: TGTGCCAGCAGCTTAGATCAGATTAGCGGATACAATGAGCAGTTCTTC

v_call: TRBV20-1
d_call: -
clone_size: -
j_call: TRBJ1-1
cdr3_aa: CSASWSRFGTEAFF
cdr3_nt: TGCAGTGCTAGTTGGTCCAGGTTCGGCACTGAAGCTTTCTTT

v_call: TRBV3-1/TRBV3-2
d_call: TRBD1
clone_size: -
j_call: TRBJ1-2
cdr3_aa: CASSQEGDSVFYGYTF
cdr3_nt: TGTGCCAGCAGCCAAGAAGGGGACAGTGTTTTCTATGGCTACACCTTC

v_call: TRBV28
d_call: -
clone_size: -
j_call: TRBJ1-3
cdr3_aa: CASRSLQGVGNTIYF
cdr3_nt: TGTGCCAGCAGGTCCCTTCAGGGTGTTGGAAACACCATATATTTT

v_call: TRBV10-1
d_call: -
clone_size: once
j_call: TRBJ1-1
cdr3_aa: CASSSCGMTEQDNTEAFF
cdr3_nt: TGCGCCAGCAGTTCCTGCGGGATGACGGAACAGGATAACACTGAAGCTTTCTTT

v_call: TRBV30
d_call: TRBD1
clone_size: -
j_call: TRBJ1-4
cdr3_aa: CAWSVGTGGHEKLFF
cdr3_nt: TGTGCCTGGAGTGTTGGGACAGGGGGTCATGAAAAACTGTTTTTT

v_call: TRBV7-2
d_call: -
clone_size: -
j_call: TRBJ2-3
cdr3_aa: CASSLGGVSTDTQYF
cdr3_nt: TGTGCCAGCAGCTTAGGGGGAGTTAGCACAGATACGCAGTATTTT

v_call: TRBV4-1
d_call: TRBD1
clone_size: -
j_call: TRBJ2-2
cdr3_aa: CASSRGDRGGRELFF
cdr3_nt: TGCGCCAGCAGCCGCGGGGACAGGGGTGGTCGGGAGCTGTTTTTT

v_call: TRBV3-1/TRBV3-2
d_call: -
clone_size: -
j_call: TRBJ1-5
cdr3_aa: CASSHRGWGQPQHF
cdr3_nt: TGTGCCAGCAGCCACCGAGGATGGGGCCAGCCCCAGCATTTT

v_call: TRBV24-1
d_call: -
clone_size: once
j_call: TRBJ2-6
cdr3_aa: CATSDSRFSGANVLTF
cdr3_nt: TGTGCCACCAGTGATTCTAGGTTCTCTGGGGCCAACGTCCTGACTTTC

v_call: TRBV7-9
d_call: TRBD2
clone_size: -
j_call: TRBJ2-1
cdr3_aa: CASSSLAGGPDEQFF
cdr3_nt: TGTGCCAGCAGCTCTCTAGCGGGAGGCCCGGATGAGCAGTTCTTC

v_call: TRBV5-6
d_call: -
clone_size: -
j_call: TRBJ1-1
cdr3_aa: CASSRPQGLTEAFF
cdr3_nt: TGTGCCAGCAGCCGTCCCCAGGGTCTTACTGAAGCTTTCTTT

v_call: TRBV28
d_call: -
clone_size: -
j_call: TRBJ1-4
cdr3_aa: CASSPPPGWKLFF
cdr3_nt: TGTGCCAGCAGCCCCCCCCCAGGGTGGAAACTGTTTTTT

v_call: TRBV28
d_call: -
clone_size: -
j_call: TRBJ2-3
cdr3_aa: CASSSTADTQYF
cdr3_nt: TGTGCCAGCAGTTCTACGGCAGATACGCAGTATTTT

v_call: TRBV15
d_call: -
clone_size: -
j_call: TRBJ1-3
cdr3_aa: CATSRARFSGNTIYF
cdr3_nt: TGTGCCACCAGCAGAGCACGGTTCTCTGGAAACACCATATATTTT

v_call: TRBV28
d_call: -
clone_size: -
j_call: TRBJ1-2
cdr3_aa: CASSLGGLKDGYTF
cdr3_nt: TGTGCCAGCAGTCTGGGGGGACTTAAGGATGGCTACACCTTC

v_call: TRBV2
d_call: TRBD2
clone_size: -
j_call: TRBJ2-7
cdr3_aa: CASSPRATSGRNEQYF
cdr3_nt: TGTGCCAGCAGTCCCCGGGCGACTAGCGGGAGGAACGAGCAGTACTTC

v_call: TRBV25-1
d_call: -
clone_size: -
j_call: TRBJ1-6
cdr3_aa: CASSHWRQDNSPLHF
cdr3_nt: TGTGCCAGCAGCCACTGGAGGCAAGATAATTCACCCCTCCACTTT

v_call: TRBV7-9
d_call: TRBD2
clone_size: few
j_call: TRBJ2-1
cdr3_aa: CASSSVAGPYNEQFF
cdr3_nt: TGTGCCAGCAGCTCCGTAGCGGGACCTTACAATGAGCAGTTCTTC

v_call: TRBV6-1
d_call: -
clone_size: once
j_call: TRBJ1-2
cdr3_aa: CASSDRGDYTF
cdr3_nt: TGTGCCAGCAGTGATCGGGGGGACTACACCTTC

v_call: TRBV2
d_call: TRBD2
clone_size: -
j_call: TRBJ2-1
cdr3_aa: CASSWTSGLRGEQFF
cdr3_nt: TGTGCCAGCAGTTGGACTAGCGGCCTACGGGGTGAGCAGTTCTTC

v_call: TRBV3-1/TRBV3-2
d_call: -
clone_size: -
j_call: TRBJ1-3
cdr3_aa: CASSQEGAGNTIYF
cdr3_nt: TGTGCCAGCAGCCAAGAGGGGGCAGGAAACACCATATATTTT

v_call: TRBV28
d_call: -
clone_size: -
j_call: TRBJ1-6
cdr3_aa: CASKNRALNSPLHF
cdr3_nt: TGTGCCAGCAAAAACAGGGCCCTTAATTCACCCCTCCACTTT

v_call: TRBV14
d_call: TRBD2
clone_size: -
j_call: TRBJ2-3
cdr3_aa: CASSQGLAGRWTDTQYF
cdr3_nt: TGTGCCAGCAGCCAAGGACTAGCGGGAAGGTGGACAGATACGCAGTATTTT

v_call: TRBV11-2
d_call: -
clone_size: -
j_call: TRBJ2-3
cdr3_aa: CASSRLGVNTDTQYF
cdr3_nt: TGTGCCAGCAGCAGGCTTGGAGTGAACACAGATACGCAGTATTTT

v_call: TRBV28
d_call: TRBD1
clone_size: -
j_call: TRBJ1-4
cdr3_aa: CASSLSARGSEKLFF
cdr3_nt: TGTGCCAGCAGTTTATCGGCCAGGGGGAGTGAAAAACTGTTTTTT

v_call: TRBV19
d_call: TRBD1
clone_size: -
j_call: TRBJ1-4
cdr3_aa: CASVDQTGSDEKLFF
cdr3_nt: TGTGCCAGTGTCGACCAGACAGGGAGCGATGAAAAACTGTTTTTT

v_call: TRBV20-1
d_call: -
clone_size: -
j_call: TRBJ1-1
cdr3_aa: CSASMAGGEAFF
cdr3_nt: TGCAGTGCTAGTATGGCGGGAGGTGAAGCTTTCTTT

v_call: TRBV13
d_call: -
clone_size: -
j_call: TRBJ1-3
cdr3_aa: CASSTRILRGGNTIYF
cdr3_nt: TGTGCCAGCAGCACCCGGATCCTAAGGGGCGGAAACACCATATATTTT

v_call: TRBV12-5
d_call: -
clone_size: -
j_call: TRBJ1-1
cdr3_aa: CASGLVQGVNTEAFF
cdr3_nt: TGTGCTAGTGGTTTGGTACAAGGGGTGAACACTGAAGCTTTCTTT

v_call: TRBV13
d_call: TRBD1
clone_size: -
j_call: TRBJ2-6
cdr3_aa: CASSALRDRDSGANVLTF
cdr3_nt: TGTGCCAGCAGCGCCCTCCGGGACAGAGATTCTGGGGCCAACGTCCTGACTTTC

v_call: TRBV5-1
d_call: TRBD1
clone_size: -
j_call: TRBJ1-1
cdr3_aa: CASSLEGQIFTEAFF
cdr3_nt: TGCGCCAGCAGCTTAGAGGGACAGATATTCACTGAAGCTTTCTTT

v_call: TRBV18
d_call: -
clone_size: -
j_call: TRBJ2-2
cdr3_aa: CASSPTGDTGELFF
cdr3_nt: TGTGCCAGCTCACCGACCGGGGACACCGGGGAGCTGTTTTTT

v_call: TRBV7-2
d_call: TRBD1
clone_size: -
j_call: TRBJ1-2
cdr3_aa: CASTRGQGEAGYTF
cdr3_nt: TGTGCCAGCACGCGAGGACAGGGAGAGGCTGGCTACACCTTC